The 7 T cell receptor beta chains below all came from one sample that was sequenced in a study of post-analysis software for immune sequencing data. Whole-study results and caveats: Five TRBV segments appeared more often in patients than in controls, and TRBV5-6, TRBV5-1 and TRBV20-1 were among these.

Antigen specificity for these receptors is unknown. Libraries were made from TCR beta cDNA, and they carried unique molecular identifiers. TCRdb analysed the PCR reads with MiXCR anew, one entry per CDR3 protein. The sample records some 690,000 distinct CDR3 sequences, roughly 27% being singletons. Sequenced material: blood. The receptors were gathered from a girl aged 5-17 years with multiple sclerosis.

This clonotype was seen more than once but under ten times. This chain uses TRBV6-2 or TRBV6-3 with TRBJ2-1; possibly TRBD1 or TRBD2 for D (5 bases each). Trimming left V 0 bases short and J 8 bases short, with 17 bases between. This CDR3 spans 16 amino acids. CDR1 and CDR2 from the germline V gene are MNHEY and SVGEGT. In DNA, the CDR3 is TGTGCCAGCAGTTACTCAGTCGCAGGGAGAGAACATGAGCAGTTCTTC. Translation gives CASSYSVAGREHEQFF.

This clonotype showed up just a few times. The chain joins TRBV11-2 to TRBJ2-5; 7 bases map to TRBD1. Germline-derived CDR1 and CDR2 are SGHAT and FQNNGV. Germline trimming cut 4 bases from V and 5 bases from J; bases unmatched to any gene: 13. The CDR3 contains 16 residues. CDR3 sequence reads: CASSSRDRLRGETQYF. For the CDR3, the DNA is TGTGCCAGCAGCTCCCGGGACAGACTAAGAGGGGAGACCCAGTACTTC.

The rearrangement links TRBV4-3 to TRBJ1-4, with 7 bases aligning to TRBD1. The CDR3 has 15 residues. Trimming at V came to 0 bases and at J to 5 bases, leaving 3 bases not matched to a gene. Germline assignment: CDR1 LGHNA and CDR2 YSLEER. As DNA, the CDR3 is TGCGCCAGCAGCCAAGATCGGGGACAGAATGAAAAACTGTTTTTT. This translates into CASSQDRGQNEKLFF.

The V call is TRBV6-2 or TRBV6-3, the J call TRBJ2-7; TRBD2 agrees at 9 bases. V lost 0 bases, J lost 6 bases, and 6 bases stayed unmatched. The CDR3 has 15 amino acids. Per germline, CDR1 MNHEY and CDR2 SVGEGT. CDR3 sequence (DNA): TGTGCCAGCAGTTACTCGAGGGCGGGAGGGCCCGAGCAGTACTTC. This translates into CASSYSRAGGPEQYF.

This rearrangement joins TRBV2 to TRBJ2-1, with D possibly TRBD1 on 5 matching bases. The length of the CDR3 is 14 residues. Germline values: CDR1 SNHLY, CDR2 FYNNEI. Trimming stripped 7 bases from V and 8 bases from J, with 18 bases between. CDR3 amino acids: CASKSRVYRDEQFF. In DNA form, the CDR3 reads TGTGCCAGCAAGAGCAGGGTATATCGTGATGAGCAGTTCTTC.

The CDR3 sequence is CASGKDRAGGYTF. In DNA, the CDR3 is TGTGCCAGCGGAAAAGACAGGGCGGGAGGCTACACCTTC. The rearrangement uses TRBV6-6 and TRBJ1-2; 7 nucleotides line up with TRBD1. The CDR3 contains 13 residues. The V gene end was trimmed by 8 bases and the J gene end by 8 bases; junction bases not matched to a gene: 11. Germline V lookup: CDR1 MNHNY, CDR2 SVGAGI (reference sequence).

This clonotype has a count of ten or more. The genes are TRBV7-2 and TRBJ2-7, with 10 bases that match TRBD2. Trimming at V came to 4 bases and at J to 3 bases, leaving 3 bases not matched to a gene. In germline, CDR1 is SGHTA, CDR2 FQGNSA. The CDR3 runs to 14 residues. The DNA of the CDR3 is TGTGCCAGCAGCTCCCGGACTAGCGGCTACGAGCAGTACTTC. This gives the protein CASSSRTSGYEQYF.